The clone carrying this T cell receptor (beta chain) was detected a few times. Per the authors' pipeline: Reference gene primer amplification yielded estimated nucleated cell counts. Only in-frame clones appear in the TCRdb table, and some are missing; sequencing was by immunoSEQ multiplex PCR. V and J calls plus clone size are reproduced from that table; the DNA served to infer D and trimming. The sample includes around 100,000 clones, less than 90% seen only once; the top ten take approximately 5%. The CDR3 is 13 residues long. V lost 3 bases and J lost 11, with 17 bases in between. Germline V gives CDR1 SGHRS, CDR2 YFSETQ. This record belongs to a study of blood T cell repertoires in COVID-19. Study summary: COVID-19 samples, acute and convalescent, were from the United States, Italy and Spain. T cells, B-cell-depleted T cells, or PBMCs provided the cDNA or gDNA that served as material.

This receptor was taken from a human donor in a cohort sampled during active COVID-19. This chain connects TRBV5-1 to TRBJ1-1, with D hard to call. Sequences were obtained from peripheral blood. CDR3 in DNA: TGCGCCAGCAGCTCCTCCCCGTTTGAGGAGGCTTTCTTT. Its protein product is CASSSSPFEEAFF.